A selection of T cell receptor beta chains follows, all from one sample in a study of T-cell reconstitution after alpha-beta-depleted transplantation in children. TCRdb itself ran the PCR reads through MiXCR, one entry per CDR3 protein. Of approximately 400,000 distinct CDR3 sequences in the sample, approximately 10% are singletons; the top ten hold roughly 5.1%. Sequencing used PBMCs from the stem cell graft donor, obtained from the stem cell graft. The receptors here all came from a human donor who donated a stem cell graft to a child with acute myeloid leukemia. CDR3s include the opening cysteine and the closing phenylalanine or tryptophan. The order of the fields is D gene, V gene, clone size, J gene, CDR3 protein, CDR3 DNA. The D gene is left open where the match is weak. The size of a clone is reported for some rows only, either as once, few or many, or as a class for expanded clones.

TRBD2	TRBV12-3/TRBV12-4	few	TRBJ2-5	CASSLALGTTSPQTQYF	TGTGCCAGCAGTTTAGCGCTGGGGACTACCTCCCCGCAGACCCAGTACTTC
NA	TRBV12-3/TRBV12-4	many	TRBJ1-1	CASSFTGSDTEAFF	TGTGCCAGCAGTTTCACGGGGAGTGACACTGAAGCTTTCTTT
NA	TRBV9	few	TRBJ1-2	CASSPREAGGDPNYGYTF	TGTGCCAGCAGCCCCCGAGAGGCGGGGGGCGATCCTAACTATGGCTACACCTTC
NA	TRBV14	many	TRBJ2-1	CASSQRTQGVEQFF	TGTGCCAGCAGCCAACGGACCCAGGGAGTGGAGCAGTTCTTC
NA	TRBV20-1	few	TRBJ2-5	CSARVSPGETQYF	TGCAGTGCTAGAGTATCGCCCGGGGAGACCCAGTACTTC
TRBD1	TRBV2	few	TRBJ2-4	CASRDVGQGNIQYF	TGTGCCAGCAGAGATGTGGGACAGGGAAACATTCAGTACTTC
NA	TRBV3-1	many	TRBJ2-1	CASSPSSARWQSNEQFF	TGTGCCAGCAGCCCCTCCTCCGCCCGTTGGCAATCCAATGAGCAGTTCTTC
NA	TRBV5-5	NA	TRBJ2-5	CASSPDTLGTQYF	TGTGCCAGCAGCCCGGACACGCTGGGGACCCAGTACTTC
TRBD1	TRBV9	NA	TRBJ2-7	CASSAGTGDHEQYF	TGTGCCAGCAGCGCCGGGACAGGGGACCACGAGCAGTACTTC
NA	TRBV14	many	TRBJ2-5	CASSPRTTNQETQYF	TGTGCCAGCAGCCCCCGGACTACCAACCAAGAGACCCAGTACTTC
NA	TRBV5-5	NA	TRBJ1-2	CASSLLMGESNYGYTF	TGTGCCAGCAGCTTGCTTATGGGGGAGTCTAACTATGGCTACACCTTC
NA	TRBV20-1	few	TRBJ2-5	CSASGPSETQYF	TGCAGTGCTAGTGGACCGAGCGAGACCCAGTACTTC
TRBD1	TRBV20-1	NA	TRBJ2-5	CSAYTGGSGETQYF	TGCAGTGCTTATACAGGGGGCTCAGGGGAGACCCAGTACTTC
NA	TRBV12-3/TRBV12-4	NA	TRBJ1-3	CASSKGYSGNTIYF	TGTGCCAGCAGCAAAGGGTACTCTGGAAACACCATATATTTT
TRBD2	TRBV24-1	few	TRBJ2-1	CATSAASGAGGQVSYNEQFF	TGTGCCACCAGTGCGGCTAGCGGGGCTGGGGGACAAGTCTCCTACAATGAGCAGTTCTTC
NA	TRBV11-2	many	TRBJ2-7	CASSLGAGEQYF	TGTGCCAGCAGCTTAGGGGCAGGCGAGCAGTACTTC
TRBD2	TRBV6-1	NA	TRBJ2-1	CASSHRPGAGGYNEQFF	TGTGCCAGCAGCCACCGGCCAGGAGCGGGGGGTTACAATGAGCAGTTCTTC
TRBD2	TRBV6-2/TRBV6-3	few	TRBJ2-7	CASSYSPSGGFYEQYF	TGTGCCAGCAGTTACTCGCCTAGCGGGGGATTCTACGAGCAGTACTTC
NA	TRBV18	NA	TRBJ2-3	CASSPPSGTDTQYF	TGTGCCAGCTCACCGCCTAGCGGCACAGATACGCAGTATTTT
NA	TRBV7-2	few	TRBJ1-2	CASSPGPLGGYTF	TGTGCCAGCAGCCCCGGTCCATTGGGGGGCTACACCTTC
NA	TRBV6-1	few	TRBJ1-6	CASTLGQANSPLHF	TGTGCCAGCACCCTCGGGCAGGCCAATTCACCCCTCCACTTT
TRBD1	TRBV7-8	NA	TRBJ1-5	CASSVQGGVNQPQHF	TGTGCCAGCAGCGTACAGGGGGGAGTCAATCAGCCCCAGCATTTT
NA	TRBV5-1	NA	TRBJ2-3	CASSSDTGGTQYF	TGCGCCAGCAGCTCCGACACGGGTGGTACGCAGTATTTT
NA	TRBV9	few	TRBJ2-2	CASSVSSANTGELFF	TGTGCCAGCAGCGTAAGTTCCGCGAACACCGGGGAGCTGTTTTTT
NA	TRBV6-5	many	TRBJ2-1	CASSYRQGRGDEQFF	TGTGCCAGCAGTTATCGGCAGGGGAGGGGTGATGAGCAGTTCTTC
NA	TRBV11-2	NA	TRBJ1-6	CASSLDTGFSYGSPLHF	TGTGCCAGCAGCTTAGATACCGGATTCTCCTATGGGTCACCCCTCCACTTT
NA	TRBV20-1	few	TRBJ2-1	CSATNSEGGLNEQFF	TGCAGTGCGACCAACTCAGAGGGGGGGTTAAATGAGCAGTTCTTC
TRBD1	TRBV7-2	many	TRBJ2-3	CASSSGQGSTDTQYF	TGTGCCAGCAGCTCGGGACAGGGCAGCACAGATACGCAGTATTTT
NA	TRBV12-3/TRBV12-4	NA	TRBJ2-2	CASSYKDTNTGELFF	TGTGCCAGCAGTTACAAAGACACGAACACCGGGGAGCTGTTTTTT
TRBD2	TRBV3-1	NA	TRBJ2-1	CASSHGGVAGGYNEQFF	TGTGCCAGCAGCCACGGAGGGGTAGCGGGAGGGTACAATGAGCAGTTCTTC
TRBD2	TRBV7-2	few	TRBJ2-3	CASSPHTSGGTDTQYF	TGTGCCAGCAGCCCCCACACTAGCGGGGGCACAGATACGCAGTATTTT
NA	TRBV25-1	NA	TRBJ1-2	CASSSVGDYGYTF	TGTGCCAGTTCCTCCGTGGGGGACTATGGCTACACCTTC
TRBD1	TRBV20-1	NA	TRBJ1-4	CSASLITGGSNEKLFF	TGCAGTGCTAGCCTCATAACAGGGGGCTCTAATGAAAAACTGTTTTTT
NA	TRBV2	NA	TRBJ1-6	CASSLTTYNSPLHF	TGTGCCAGCAGCCTGACAACCTATAATTCACCCCTCCACTTT
NA	TRBV7-2	few	TRBJ2-3	CASSDDTSTDTQYF	TGTGCCAGCAGTGACGACACCAGCACAGATACGCAGTATTTT
NA	TRBV25-1	NA	TRBJ1-1	CASSEYRGMDTDAFF	TGTGCCAGCAGTGAATATCGGGGCATGGACACTGACGCTTTCTTT
NA	TRBV5-6	few	TRBJ2-7	CASSLGGSLITSYEQYF	TGTGCCAGCAGCTTGGGAGGTTCCTTAATTACCAGTTACGAGCAGTACTTC
TRBD1	TRBV5-6	few	TRBJ1-2	CASSGDRGLYPGYTF	TGTGCCAGCAGCGGAGACAGGGGCCTTTACCCTGGCTACACCTTC
NA	TRBV7-3	NA	TRBJ2-1	CASSSFQSPYNEQFF	TGTGCCAGCAGCTCCTTCCAGTCCCCCTACAATGAGCAGTTCTTC
TRBD2	TRBV5-1	few	TRBJ2-1	CASSIGLAEVSYNEQFF	TGCGCCAGCAGCATCGGACTAGCGGAAGTCTCCTACAATGAGCAGTTCTTC
TRBD1	TRBV6-2/TRBV6-3	NA	TRBJ2-1	CASSPPTDRANEQFF	TGTGCCAGCAGTCCCCCCACGGACAGGGCCAATGAGCAGTTCTTC
NA	TRBV5-5	NA	TRBJ1-2	CASSPRLRTEANYGYTF	TGTGCCAGCAGCCCGAGATTGCGGACAGAAGCTAACTATGGCTACACCTTC
NA	TRBV2	NA	TRBJ1-5	CASSEYLGAGDRQPQHF	TGTGCCAGCAGTGAATATCTCGGGGCAGGGGATCGCCAGCCCCAGCATTTT
TRBD2	TRBV4-2	NA	TRBJ2-3	CASSPAGLAGRTDTQYF	TGTGCCAGCAGCCCGGCAGGACTAGCGGGTCGCACAGATACGCAGTATTTT
NA	TRBV5-1	NA	TRBJ1-1	CASSLDTLKGVGEAFF	TGCGCCAGCAGCTTAGATACCCTAAAGGGGGTAGGCGAAGCTTTCTTT
NA	TRBV6-2/TRBV6-3	many	TRBJ1-1	CASSYSKSTENTEAFF	TGTGCCAGCAGTTACTCCAAATCGACAGAGAACACTGAAGCTTTCTTT
TRBD2	TRBV7-2	many	TRBJ2-1	CASSLAVTGGSAYNEQFF	TGTGCCAGCAGCTTAGCGGTTACGGGCGGGAGCGCCTACAATGAGCAGTTCTTC
NA	TRBV15	many	TRBJ1-1	CATSRGLNTEAFF	TGTGCCACCAGCAGGGGGCTGAACACTGAAGCTTTCTTT
TRBD1	TRBV5-1	NA	TRBJ2-1	CASSLSQGAQGEQFF	TGCGCCAGCAGCTTATCACAGGGGGCGCAGGGTGAGCAGTTCTTC
NA	TRBV5-1	many	TRBJ1-6	CASSISSYNSPLHF	TGCGCCAGCAGCATAAGCTCCTATAATTCACCCCTCCACTTT
TRBD2	TRBV11-3	few	TRBJ2-1	CASSLKAGGQDNEQFF	TGTGCCAGCAGCCTCAAAGCGGGGGGGCAAGACAATGAGCAGTTCTTC
NA	TRBV7-2	many	TRBJ1-1	CASSPYGGGQTEAFF	TGTGCCAGCAGCCCCTATGGAGGGGGGCAGACTGAAGCTTTCTTT
NA	TRBV5-1	NA	TRBJ2-3	CASSLADNTDTQYF	TGCGCCAGCAGCTTGGCTGACAACACAGATACGCAGTATTTT